The entry below gives a single T cell receptor (beta chain) sequence along with its context. The antigen is unknown. CDR1 SGHTA and CDR2 FQGTGA come from the germline V gene. J lost 2 bases, V lost 5 bases, and 3 bases had no gene match. This CDR3 has 15 amino acids. This entry is derived from a study of CD8+CD57+ T cells in acquired aplastic anemia. For the study at large: DNA recovered from sorted CD4+ and CD8+ cells had a mean of approximately 3.2 ug.

TCR beta VDJ combinations and CDR3 sequences were profiled from genomic DNA. MiXCR, run by TCRdb on the reads, gives a single entry per CDR3 protein. The sample has more than 150,000 distinct CDR3 sequences, around three fifths seen once. Study-level results: The study identified about 30 CD8+ CDR3 sequences shared by patients and controls. No significant patient-versus-control difference appeared in CD8+ Simpson's diversity.

J is TRBJ2-1 and V is TRBV7-3, with TRBD2 matching over 10 bases. The source material was sorted CD4+, CD8+, or CD8+CD57+ T cells (not recorded which) from PBMCs. The source of this sequence is a human donor with severe aplastic anemia or a healthy control (not recorded which). Here the CDR3 reads CASSQLAGAYNEQFF. CDR3 nucleotide sequence: TGTGCCAGCAGCCAGCTAGCGGGGGCCTACAATGAGCAGTTCTTC.